The 15 T cell receptor beta chains below were found in one sample sequenced in a study of T cells in localized non-small cell lung cancer. Measured with immunoSEQ multiplex PCR; TCRdb has only the in-frame clones, and not every one. The sample yields 950 to 1,500 clones, approximately 25% seen once. The specimen comprised normal lung tissue next to the tumor, sampled before any cancer treatment. The receptor set was obtained from a man aged 35 to 69 with stage III squamous cell lung carcinoma.

The chain recombines TRBV6-8 with TRBJ1-6; 8 bases align to TRBD1. Trimming took 6 bases from V and 4 from J; bases not matched to a gene: 11. Germline V gives CDR1 MNHGY, CDR2 SAAAGT. The CDR3 consists of 17 residues. The CDR3 is CASSPEDRELYNSPLHF. The CDR3 DNA follows: TGTGCCAGCAGCCCGGAGGACAGGGAACTTTATAATTCACCCCTCCACTTT.

This clone was recorded a few times. The genes are TRBV29-1 and TRBJ2-2, with TRBD2 matching 9 bases. This CDR3 has 13 amino acids. The J segment lost 7 bases and the V segment lost 7 bases, leaving 7 bases of the junction unmatched. Per germline, CDR1 SQVTM and CDR2 ANQGSEA. CDR3 residues: CSGQLAGIGELFF. The CDR3 bases are TGCAGCGGTCAGCTAGCGGGGATCGGGGAGCTGTTTTTT.

By share, this clone counts as medium-sized. The CDR3 here is CASSLVTGGVYGYTF. CDR3 coding DNA: TGTGCCAGCAGCCTAGTGACAGGGGGTGTCTATGGCTACACCTTC. The chain is built from TRBV11-3 and TRBJ1-2; 9 nucleotides align to TRBD1. J was trimmed by 4 bases and V by 5 bases; bases with no gene match: 8. This CDR3 comprises 15 residues. Germline CDR1 is SGHNT and CDR2 is YENEEA.

This chain uses TRBV11-3 with TRBJ2-5, with D possibly TRBD2 on 5 matching bases. The CDR3 sequence is 14 residues long. Germline values: CDR1 SGHNT, CDR2 YENEEA. V shed 5 bases and J shed 5 bases, with 15 bases lying between them. The CDR3 nucleotides are TGTGCCAGCAGCCTGTTCGGAGGCATGGAGACCCAGTACTTC. Its translation: CASSLFGGMETQYF.

This clone ranks as medium-sized. This sequence joins TRBV6-8 and TRBJ1-2; 10 nucleotides line up with TRBD1. Germline assignment: CDR1 MNHGY and CDR2 SAAAGT. This CDR3 spans 15 amino acids. The junction had 7 bases not matched to a gene; V was cut back by 5 bases and J by 4 bases. The CDR3 DNA is TGTGCCAGCAGTGAGGGTGGGACAGGGGCCTATGGCTACACCTTC. It codes for CASSEGGTGAYGYTF.

V gene TRBV28 combines with J gene TRBJ2-3, with D tentatively TRBD1 or TRBD2 (6 bases each). The length of the CDR3 is 13 residues. Trimming cost V 7 bases and J 4 bases, with 12 bases left between them. Germline V gene data show CDR1 as MDHEN and CDR2 as SYDVKM. CDR3 sequence: CASTRRGPDTQYF. In DNA form, the CDR3 reads TGTGCCAGCACCCGCCGGGGGCCAGATACGCAGTATTTT.

This sequence joins TRBV11-3 and TRBJ1-5; D gene unclear. V was clipped by 0 bases and J by 2 bases, with 5 bases between them. From germline, CDR1 is SGHNT and CDR2 YENEEA. CDR3 length: 14 residues. This chain's CDR3 is CASSLDGGNQPQHF. CDR3 in DNA: TGTGCCAGCAGCTTAGATGGGGGCAATCAGCCCCAGCATTTT.

The V gene is TRBV11-3, the J gene TRBJ2-1; TRBD2 matches at 14 bases. The CDR3 extends over 15 amino acids. The germline V gene has CDR1 SGHNT and CDR2 YENEEA. V lost 4 bases and J lost 6; bases outside the gene matches: 2. CDR3 loop: CASSWGLAGANEQFF. In DNA, the CDR3 is TGTGCCAGCAGCTGGGGACTAGCGGGAGCCAATGAGCAGTTCTTC.

The count of this clone is one. The chain joins TRBV5-1 to TRBJ1-2; 8 nucleotides line up with TRBD1. V trimming: 0 bases; J trimming: 1 base; junction bases outside the gene matches: 5. CDR3 length: 16 residues. Germline V gene lookup returns CDR1 SGHRS and CDR2 YFSETQ. CDR3 amino acids: CASSLEGTGLNYGYTF. The CDR3 coding sequence is TGCGCCAGCAGCTTGGAGGGGACAGGACTTAACTATGGCTACACCTTC.

Only a few counts were recorded for this clone. V usage is TRBV5-1 and J usage is TRBJ2-3; 7 nucleotides align to TRBD2. The CDR3 loop spans 14 amino acids. Trimming took 6 bases from V and 5 from J; bases not matched to a gene: 9. The V gene's germline CDR1 is SGHRS and CDR2 YFSETQ. CDR3 DNA sequence: TGCGCCAGCACGGGCGGGAGCCCCGGAGATACGCAGTATTTT. Residues: CASTGGSPGDTQYF.

This sequence joins TRBV11-3 and TRBJ2-7, with 12 nucleotides matching TRBD1. The trim removed 0 bases at V and 5 bases at J, leaving 2 bases unmatched. This CDR3 is 15 amino acids long. From germline, CDR1 is SGHNT and CDR2 YENEEA. CDR3 nucleotide sequence: TGTGCCAGCAGCTTAGACGGGACAGGGGGCGACGAGCAGTACGTC. As protein: CASSLDGTGGDEQYV.

The chain is built from TRBV10-2 and TRBJ1-1, with D possibly being TRBD1 (5 bases). Germline CDR1 reads WSHSY; CDR2 reads SAAADI. Trimming took off 6 bases at V and 0 bases at J, with 14 bases between the two ends. There are 15 residues in the CDR3. CDR3 in DNA: TGCGCCAGCAGACAGGCAGCCTCTATGAACACTGAAGCTTTCTTT. Protein product: CASRQAASMNTEAFF.

The V and J genes are TRBV10-2 and TRBJ1-1, with TRBD1 as a possible D gene (5 bases). The CDR3 consists of 14 residues. V was clipped by 4 bases and J by 4 bases, with 13 bases between them. The germline gives CDR1 WSHSY, CDR2 SAAADI. The chain's CDR3 is CASSVLGDATEAFF. Here the CDR3 DNA reads TGCGCCAGCAGTGTTCTGGGGGACGCCACTGAAGCTTTCTTT.

In its sample, this clone was seen a few times. This chain joins TRBV19 and TRBJ2-7, with TRBD2 as a possible D gene (5 bases). This CDR3 has 14 residues. Germline V CDR1 and CDR2: LNHDA, SQIVND (reference sequence). The V end lost 2 bases, the J end lost 2 bases, and 10 bases lay between the germline ends. Here the CDR3 reads CASSIWRAPYEQYV. The CDR3 bases are TGTGCCAGTAGTATATGGCGGGCACCCTACGAGCAGTACGTC.

This clone was recorded a few times. The gene calls are TRBV6-8 and TRBJ2-1; D remains ambiguous. The CDR3 extends over 15 amino acids. The V and J ends lost 6 bases and 4 bases respectively, with 16 bases between them. The germline CDR1 and CDR2 sequences are MNHGY and SAAAGT. The CDR3 sequence is CASRALIRAYNEQFF. The CDR3 DNA follows: TGTGCCAGCAGGGCATTGATTCGGGCATACAATGAGCAGTTCTTC.